This T cell receptor beta chain came from a study of yellow fever vaccine responses in identical twins. Regarding the study as a whole: Twins' vaccine T cell responses reportedly seemed partly convergent and partly personalized.

This clonotype was seen just once. Antigen: not known. The length of the CDR3 is 15 residues. V lost 2 bases and J 2 bases, leaving 10 bases between the germline ends. Germline V gene lookup returns CDR1 KGHSH and CDR2 LQKENI. Each CDR3 protein is one row after TCRdb ran MiXCR on the RT-PCR reads. The sample has over 15,000 distinct CDR3 sequences, approximately 68% seen once. The rearrangement links TRBV18 to TRBJ1-3, with TRBD1 as a possible D gene (6 bases). The clonotype originates from a woman aged 18-29 years who received the yellow fever vaccine. The sample was T cells from blood (PBMCs), unsorted or a sorted subset (not recorded which), taken before or after yellow fever vaccination (not recorded which). The DNA for the CDR3 is TGTGCCAGCTCACCAGCGGGGGCTGCTGGAAACACCATATATTTT. It encodes CASSPAGAAGNTIYF.